Each of the 27 T cell receptor beta chains below was sequenced from the same sample in a study of tumor and adjacent non-tumor tissue in lung cancer. TCRbeta libraries were built with three rounds of nested PCR, modified from ARM-PCR. TCRdb processed the multiplex PCR reads anew with MiXCR; each CDR3 protein has one entry. This repertoire shows 60,000 to 85,000 distinct CDR3 sequences, under 85% found once; its top ten account for 9.5% to 15%. No cell sorting was done before RNA was extracted from the tissue. Specimen: lung tumor tissue. Source of these receptors: a woman aged 45-65 years with non-small cell lung cancer.

The V call is TRBV4-2, the J call TRBJ2-7; 14 bases map to TRBD2. Germline V gives CDR1 LGHNA, CDR2 YNFKEQ. J was trimmed by 10 bases and V by 0 bases; bases with no gene match: 8. The CDR3 has 16 residues. CDR3 DNA sequence: TGTGCCAGCAGCCAAGATGGGACTAGCGGGAGTTACGGTCAGTACTTC. It codes for CASSQDGTSGSYGQYF.

Comment on this clonotype: This may be a read error, as it is one base from a much larger clone. CDR3 sequence: CATRSSGGNEQFF. The DNA of the CDR3 is TGTGCCACCAGGTCTAGCGGAGGTAATGAGCAGTTCTTC. The chain is built from TRBV7-8 and TRBJ2-1, with TRBD2 matching 7 bases. Germline CDR1 is SGHVS and CDR2 is FQNEAQ. The CDR3 has 13 residues. The V segment lost 10 bases and the J segment 7 bases; nucleotides outside the gene matches: 10.

Many counts were recorded for this clonotype. This chain connects TRBV24-1 to TRBJ1-2; D ambiguous. Trimming shortened V by 4 bases and J by 4 bases, and 9 bases separated the two germline ends. CDR1 is KGHDR, CDR2 SFDVKD, per germline. This CDR3 has 13 residues. The CDR3 region has the DNA TGTGCCACCAGTGACTACATCGGCTATGGCTACACCTTC. This sequence encodes CATSDYIGYGYTF.

Points on this clonotype: The junction shows a germline mismatch at one end, possibly a read error. V and J are TRBV20-1 and TRBJ2-3, with a possible D match to TRBD2 (6 bases). Germline V gives CDR1 DFQATT, CDR2 SNEGSKA (reference sequence). CDR3 length equals 15 residues. Here the CDR3 reads CSAEGMGGVADTQYF. CDR3 bases: TGTAGTGCAGAGGGCATGGGCGGGGTTGCAGATACGCAGTATTTT.

This clonotype was seen more than once but under ten times. A much bigger clone sits one base away, suggesting this may be a read error. This chain joins TRBV6-4 and TRBJ2-3; 7 nucleotides match TRBD2. This CDR3 has 14 amino acids. The germline V gene has CDR1 MRHNA and CDR2 SNTAGT. J lost 4 bases, V lost 8 bases, and 9 bases had no gene match. The CDR3 coding sequence is TGTGCCAGCCGGGAGGAAATCGACGCAGATACGCAGTATTTT. Its protein product is CASREEIDADTQYF.

In regard to this clonotype: Its ends do not fully match the called genes, so a read error is possible. The gene calls are TRBV7-9 and TRBJ2-1; unclear D gene. The CDR3 is 15 residues long. CDR1 and CDR2 (germline): SEHNR, FQNEAQ (reference sequence). CDR3 region: CTSSLGRSSYNEQFF. The CDR3 nucleotides read TGTACCAGCAGCCTAGGAAGGAGCTCCTACAATGAGCAGTTCTTC. Together with reference TRBV7-9 and TRBJ2-1, the CDR3 gives the full variable domain: DTGVSQNPRHKITKRGQNVTFRCDPISEHNRLYWYRQTLGQGPEFLTYFQNEAQLEKSRLLSDRFSAERPKGSFSTLEIQRTEQGDSAMYLCTSSLGRSSYNEQFFGPGTRLTVL.

Of note for this clonotype: This clone may be a read error of a much larger clone one base away. The rearrangement uses TRBV5-1 and TRBJ2-7; 13 bases agree with TRBD2. CDR1 is SGHRS and CDR2 is YFSETQ in the germline V gene. This CDR3 comprises 18 residues. CDR3 in DNA: TGCGCCATCAGCCGGAATTTTACTAGCGGGAGGGCTTCCTACGAGCAGTACTTC. Amino acids: CAISRNFTSGRASYEQYF.

With regard to this clonotype: One junction end does not reproduce the germline sequence, and a read error may be involved. The chain uses TRBV6-2 or TRBV6-3 and TRBJ2-5; D remains ambiguous. This CDR3 is 13 amino acids long. The germline CDR1 and CDR2 sequences are MNHEY and SVGEGT. This CDR3 reads CASNPRDQETQYF. In nucleotides, the CDR3 is TGTGCCAGTAACCCGAGAGACCAAGAGACCCAGTATTTC.

Remarks on this clonotype: Sequence at one end of the junction differs from germline and may be a read error. CDR3 loop: CPSSREENSGYNEQFF. In nucleotides, the CDR3 is TGTCCCAGCAGCCGAGAAGAGAATAGCGGCTACAATGAGCAGTTCTTC. This chain links TRBV4-2 with TRBJ2-1; tentative D call: TRBD2 (6 bases). In germline, CDR1 is LGHNA, CDR2 YNFKEQ. The CDR3 is 16 amino acids.

Of note for this clonotype: This sequence may be a read error, since a much larger clone differs from it by one base. This sequence joins TRBV24-1 and TRBJ1-2; D remains ambiguous. V was shortened by 6 bases and J by 5 bases, with 12 bases between the two germline ends. The CDR3 spans 13 residues. The V gene's germline CDR1 is KGHDR and CDR2 SFDVKD. The CDR3 region has the DNA TGTGCCACCAGTCGAGAGGGCGGGTATGGCTACACCTTC. Protein: CATSREGGYGYTF.

With respect to this clonotype: A clone one base away is much larger, so this may be a read error. The chain recombines TRBV20-1 with TRBJ2-7, with no clear D. CDR1 is DFQATT and CDR2 is SNEGSKA in the germline V gene (reference sequence). There are 11 residues in the CDR3. CDR3 in DNA: TGCACTGCTAGAAATACCTACGAGCAGTACTTC. Amino acids: CTARNTYEQYF.

Worth noting for this clonotype: A much larger clone is a single base away; this may be a read error. The rearrangement uses TRBV7-9 and TRBJ2-2; TRBD2 agrees at 7 bases. This CDR3 region has 16 residues. Germline V gives CDR1 SEHNR, CDR2 FQNEAQ (reference sequence). The DNA for the CDR3 is TGTGCCAGCAGCTCCAACCCCCGGGGAGGGGCCGGGGAGCTGTTATTT. It is translated as CASSSNPRGGAGELLF.

In the case of this clonotype: An end of the junction differs from the germline gene, which may be a read error. The chain recombines TRBV12-3 or TRBV12-4 with TRBJ2-7; D perhaps matches TRBD2 (6 bases). The CDR3 consists of 13 residues. Written as DNA, the CDR3 is TGTGTCAACTGTTTTGGGAGGACCTACGAACAGTACTTC. This codes for CVNCFGRTYEQYF.

The genes are TRBV20-1 and TRBJ2-5; 8 bases are shared with TRBD2. The germline gives CDR1 DFQATT, CDR2 SNEGSKA (reference sequence). The CDR3 sequence is 18 residues long. J lost 5 bases, V lost 1 base, and 18 bases had no gene match. The CDR3 nucleotides read TGCAGTGCTAGAGTTGCGGGGGGACCAGGCCACCCCAACGAGACCCAGTACTTC. Translated, it gives CSARVAGGPGHPNETQYF.

To note about this clonotype: This may come from a read error, since a much larger clone is one base off. V gene TRBV20-1 combines with J gene TRBJ2-7; TRBD2 agrees at 8 bases. Looked up from germline, CDR1 is DFQATT and CDR2 is SNEGSKA (reference sequence). This CDR3 has 15 amino acids. The CDR3: CSAPTGGGATYKQYF. The DNA of the CDR3 is TGCAGTGCTCCCACGGGGGGGGGCGCAACCTACAAGCAGTACTTC.

A word on this clonotype: A read error may be the cause here, since a much bigger clone is one base away. The chain carries TRBV5-1 and TRBJ2-6; the match to TRBD1 covers 7 bases. The V and J ends lost 4 bases and 1 base, in that order; junction bases with no gene match: 8. CDR1 and CDR2 (germline): SGHRS, YFSETQ. CDR3 size: 17 residues. CDR3 coding DNA: TGCGCCAGCAGCGTACAGACAGGGCCGTCTGGGGCCAACGTCCTGACTTTC. Residues: CASSVQTGPSGANVLTF.

Of note for this clonotype: Just one base apart from a much larger clone, this may be a read error. V is TRBV24-1 and J is TRBJ1-5; D unclear. The end of the DNA fits TRBJ2-3 better, so the J call may be wrong. Germline V CDR1 and CDR2: KGHDR, SFDVKD. CDR3 size: 14 residues. The CDR3 protein is CATSDLNGNQPQYF. The CDR3 DNA reads as TGTGCCACCAGTGATTTAAATGGAAATCAGCCCCAGTATTTT.

Concerning this clonotype: A read error may be the cause here, since a much bigger clone is one base away. This CDR3 is missing its conserved last phenylalanine or tryptophan, likely due to a read error. The chain links TRBV28 to TRBJ1-2; 7 positions match TRBD1. The V gene end was trimmed by 5 bases and the J gene end by 6 bases; junction bases not matched to a gene: 15. Germline V gene sequence: CDR1 MDHEN, CDR2 SYDVKM. CDR3 length: 16 amino acids. CDR3 in DNA: TGTGCCAGCAGTACCCCCCGACAGGGTCTCGGTAATGGCTACACCATC. It translates to CASSTPRQGLGNGYTI.

As concerns this clonotype: Sequence at one end of the junction differs from germline and may be a read error. The chain has TRBV4-2 and TRBJ2-2; TRBD2 aligns across 8 bases. This CDR3 has 17 amino acids. Germline assignment: CDR1 LGHNA and CDR2 YNFKEQ. The DNA for the CDR3 is TGTGCCAGCAGCCAAGAAGTTACCGGCGGGAGGACCGGGGAGCTGCTTTTT. Its protein product is CASSQEVTGGRTGELLF.

The genes are TRBV29-1 and TRBJ2-7, with a tentative D call TRBD2 (5 bases). This CDR3 spans 13 amino acids. With 6 bases removed from V and 5 bases from J, the gap between germline ends came to 17 bases. The germline CDR1 and CDR2 sequences are SQVTM and ANQGSEA. CDR3 sequence reads: CSVSGIRLDEQYF. DNA for the CDR3: TGCAGCGTCTCCGGGATTAGATTGGACGAGCAGTACTTC.

In regard to this clonotype: A read error may produce the germline difference seen at one junction end. The chain couples TRBV6-5 to TRBJ2-7; either TRBD1 or TRBD2 may supply D (5 bases each). Germline assignment: CDR1 MNHEY and CDR2 SVGAGI. The CDR3 is 15 amino acids. The CDR3 DNA reads TGTGCCAGCTGCCTGAGGGCAGGGACGGGCTACGAACAGTACTTC. This codes for CASCLRAGTGYEQYF.

In regard to this clonotype: This could be a read error, since a much larger clone is one nucleotide away. The J gene is TRBJ2-5, the V gene TRBV28; D is perhaps TRBD2 (6 bases). The CDR3 consists of 13 residues. CDR1 and CDR2 (germline): MDHEN, SYDVKM. The CDR3 bases are TGTACCAGCAGAACCTGGAGGGGTGAGACCCAGTACTTC. Translation gives CTSRTWRGETQYF.

This clonotype was counted between two and nine times. A read error is possible here, since a much larger clone lies one base away. The J gene is TRBJ2-3, the V gene TRBV7-8, with D possibly being TRBD1 (5 bases). CDR3 length equals 16 residues. Per the germline V gene, CDR1 is SGHVS and CDR2 is FQNEAQ. The V and J ends lost 0 bases and 3 bases respectively, with 13 bases between them. In DNA, the CDR3 is TGTGCCAGCAGCTTAGCGCTAAGCAGGGTAACAGATACGCAGTATTTT. Its protein product is CASSLALSRVTDTQYF.

As regards this clonotype: No conserved phenylalanine or tryptophan is present at the end of the CDR3, so a read error is the likely explanation. This chain connects TRBV4-2 to TRBJ2-1, with D tentatively TRBD1 or TRBD2 (6 bases each). Germline V CDR1 and CDR2: LGHNA, YNFKEQ. The CDR3 extends over 17 amino acids. CDR3 residues: CVSSQEGGGGSYNEQFL. The CDR3 region has the DNA TGTGTCAGCAGCCAAGAGGGGGGTGGCGGCTCCTACAATGAGCAGTTCTTA.

Remarks on this clonotype: Possible read error: a much larger clone is one base away. The V gene is TRBV5-1, the J gene TRBJ2-1, with 9 bases aligning to TRBD1. With 0 bases clipped from V and 0 bases from J, the junction kept 13 bases outside the gene matches. The CDR3 spans 20 residues. The germline gives CDR1 SGHRS, CDR2 YFSETQ. The CDR3 loop reads CASSLADTRDREYSYNEQFF. CDR3 nucleotide sequence: TGCGCCAGCAGCTTGGCCGATACTCGGGACAGGGAATACTCCTACAATGAGCAGTTCTTC.

This clonotype was detected many times. V and J are TRBV6-1 and TRBJ2-7; 8 bases agree with TRBD2. Losses at the gene ends were 4 bases for V and 4 bases for J; bases not matched to a gene: 3. The CDR3 length is 13 residues. Germline CDR1 MNHNS, CDR2 SASEGT. The CDR3 region has the DNA TGTGCCAGCAGTGCCGGGGGGGGATACGAGCAGTACTTC. This sequence encodes CASSAGGGYEQYF.

Points on this clonotype: Given a much more abundant clone one base away, this may be a read error. The V call is TRBV5-1, the J call TRBJ1-5, with D possibly being TRBD1 (6 bases). Germline V gene sequence: CDR1 SGHRS, CDR2 YFSETQ. V was cut by 2 bases and J by 9 bases, with 15 bases left in between. CDR3 length: 14 residues. This CDR3 is CASSLEAGDLPQHF. CDR3 nucleotide sequence: TGCGCCAGCAGCTTAGAGGCAGGGGACCTGCCCCAGCATTTT.